The 9 T cell receptor beta chains presented below share a single source sample, sequenced in a study of early T cells in non-severe SARS-CoV-2 infection. TCRdb analysed the 5' RACE reads with MiXCR anew, one entry per CDR3 protein. This table has tens of thousands of distinct CDR3 sequences, less than 14% appearing once. Sequences were obtained from whole blood. The receptors come from an adult who was a healthcare worker with PCR-confirmed SARS-CoV-2 infection or an uninfected control (not recorded which).

The chain employs TRBV11-2 and TRBJ2-7, with 7 bases lining up with TRBD1. Trimming at V came to 2 bases and at J to 3 bases, leaving 4 bases not matched to a gene. The CDR3 runs 14 residues. Germline assignment: CDR1 SGHAT and CDR2 FQNNGV. In DNA, the CDR3 is TGTGCCAGCAGCTTACCTTACAGGGGCTACGAGCAGTACTTC. It codes for CASSLPYRGYEQYF.

Remarks on this clonotype: This sequence may be a read error, since a much larger clone differs from it by one base. The V call is TRBV14, the J call TRBJ2-1; 12 nucleotides match TRBD2. The CDR3 is 15 residues long. V lost 4 bases to trimming and J lost 6 bases; unmatched junction nucleotides: 4. The germline V gene has CDR1 SGHDN and CDR2 FVKESK. The CDR3 DNA sequence: TGTGCCAGCAGCCGTCTAGCGGGGGGGTGCAATGAGCAGTTCTTC. Its translation is CASSRLAGGCNEQFF.

The rearrangement uses TRBV11-2 and TRBJ1-4, with TRBD1 as a possible D gene (6 bases). The CDR3 covers 14 residues. CDR1 SGHAT and CDR2 FQNNGV come from the germline V gene. Trimming removed 3 bases at V and 7 bases at J, with 12 bases between. CDR3 in DNA: TGTGCCAGCAGCTTCTCAGGGGATAGTGAAAAACTGTTTTTT. Its protein product is CASSFSGDSEKLFF.

This sequence joins TRBV18 and TRBJ1-5; D ambiguous. CDR1 and CDR2 (germline): KGHSH, LQKENI. The CDR3 has 15 amino acids. Trimming removed 0 bases at V and 4 bases at J, with 10 bases between. This CDR3 reads CASSPPGGLNQPQHF. For the CDR3, the DNA is TGTGCCAGCTCACCACCGGGCGGCCTGAATCAGCCCCAGCATTTT.

This clonotype was counted at least ten times. The chain couples TRBV7-2 to TRBJ2-5, with 9 bases identical to TRBD2. The germline V gene has CDR1 SGHTA and CDR2 FQGNSA. This CDR3 is built from 14 residues. The ends lost 5 bases at V and 5 bases at J; junction bases unmatched: 6. CDR3 in DNA: TGTGCCAGCAGCCCGCGGCTAGCGGGGGAGACCCAGTACTTC. It translates to CASSPRLAGETQYF. Looking up the rest from reference TRBV7-2 and TRBJ2-5 gives the full variable domain: GAGVSQSPSNKVTEKGKDVELRCDPISGHTALYWYRQSLGQGLEFLIYFQGNSAPDKSGLPSDRFSAERTGGSVSTLTIQRTQQEDSAVYLCASSPRLAGETQYFGPGTRLLVL.

The chain is built from TRBV6-1 and TRBJ1-4; 7 nucleotides line up with TRBD1. The CDR3 is made up of 14 amino acids. V lost 3 bases to trimming and J lost 11 bases; unmatched junction nucleotides: 9. From germline, CDR1 is MNHNS and CDR2 SASEGT. This chain's CDR3 is CASSDLTGRYKLFF. CDR3 DNA sequence: TGTGCCAGCAGTGACCTGACAGGGAGGTACAAACTGTTTTTT.

For this clonotype: A junction boundary mismatches the germline segment, possibly from a read error. The chain combines TRBV11-2 with TRBJ1-1, with TRBD1 matching 9 bases. CDR1 and CDR2 (germline): SGHAT, FQNNGV. The CDR3 runs 15 residues. The CDR3 protein is CASSDSDRGDTEALF. CDR3 DNA sequence: TGTGCCAGCAGCGACTCGGACAGGGGTGACACTGAAGCTCTCTTT.

This clonotype was found many times. The chain is built from TRBV7-2 and TRBJ1-1; TRBD1 matches 9 bases. CDR3 size: 17 residues. The germline V gene has CDR1 SGHTA and CDR2 FQGNSA. V lost 2 bases and J lost 4; bases outside the gene matches: 11. CDR3 sequence reads: CASSLFRTGVGATEAFF. In DNA, the CDR3 is TGTGCCAGCAGCTTATTTCGGACAGGGGTAGGGGCCACTGAAGCTTTCTTT.

The chain combines TRBV20-1 with TRBJ2-1; TRBD2 agrees at 7 bases. Trimming at V came to 3 bases and at J to 3 bases, leaving 11 bases not matched to a gene. CDR3 length: 16 residues. CDR1 and CDR2 (germline): DFQATT, SNEGSKA (reference sequence). The CDR3 nucleotides read TGCAGTGCTAGTGAATGGGAGGGACTACACTACAATGAGCAGTTCTTC. Its protein is CSASEWEGLHYNEQFF.